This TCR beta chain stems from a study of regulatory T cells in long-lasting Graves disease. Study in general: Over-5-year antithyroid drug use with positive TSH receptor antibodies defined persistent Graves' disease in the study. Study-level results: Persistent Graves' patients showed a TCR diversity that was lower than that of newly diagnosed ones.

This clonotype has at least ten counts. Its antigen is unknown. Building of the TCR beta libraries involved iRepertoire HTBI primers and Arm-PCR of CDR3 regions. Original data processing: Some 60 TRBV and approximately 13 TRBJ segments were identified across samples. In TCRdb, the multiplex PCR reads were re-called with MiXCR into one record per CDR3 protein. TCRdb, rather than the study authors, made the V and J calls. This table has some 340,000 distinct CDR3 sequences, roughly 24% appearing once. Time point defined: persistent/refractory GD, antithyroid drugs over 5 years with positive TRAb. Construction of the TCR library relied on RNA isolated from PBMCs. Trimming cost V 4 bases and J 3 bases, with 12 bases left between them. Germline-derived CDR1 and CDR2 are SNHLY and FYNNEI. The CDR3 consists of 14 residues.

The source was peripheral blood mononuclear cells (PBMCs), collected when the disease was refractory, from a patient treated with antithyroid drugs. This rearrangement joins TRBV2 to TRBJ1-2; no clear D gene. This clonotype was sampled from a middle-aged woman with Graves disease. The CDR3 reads CASSGVMADYGYTF. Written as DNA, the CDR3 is TGTGCCAGCAGTGGAGTAATGGCAGACTATGGCTACACCTTC.